The T cell receptor (beta chain) described here comes from a study of blood T cell repertoires in COVID-19. Across the whole study: Donors in the United States, Italy and Spain gave samples during acute or convalescent COVID-19. Sample material is recorded as cDNA or gDNA derived from T cells, B-cell-depleted T cells, or PBMCs.

The CDR3 extends over 14 amino acids. Germline V gene data show CDR1 as LGHDT and CDR2 as YNNKEL (reference sequence). V lost 3 bases, J lost 7 bases, and 15 bases lay in between. As originally analysed: Amplification with reference gene primers provided the estimates of nucleated cell counts. Assay used: immunoSEQ multiplex PCR; TCRdb lists only in-frame clones, some missing. V, J and clone size reflect that table, while D and trimming were determined from the DNA. The sample has under 250,000 clones, roughly 80% seen once. The V and J genes are TRBV3-1 (or the pseudogene TRBV3-2) and TRBJ1-1; D may be TRBD1 (5 bases). This clonotype originated in an older man with acute or convalescent COVID-19. Sequencing was done on a sample of peripheral blood. The CDR3 DNA reads as TGTGCCAGCAGCCAGGAGGGGTCGGCCGGTGAAGCTTTCTTT. It codes for CASSQEGSAGEAFF.